Shown below are 3 T cell receptor beta chains from a single sample sequenced in a study of identical twins. TCRdb analysed the 5' RACE reads with MiXCR anew, one entry per CDR3 protein. The sample lists 250,000 to 350,000 distinct CDR3 sequences, around 9.7% occurring once. These same data were also listed under a study on yellow fever vaccine responses in identical twins.

The sequencing input was CD8+ T cells sorted from blood. These TCRs come from a woman under 30 in good health.

This clonotype was recorded at least ten times. The chain is built from TRBV6-4 and TRBJ1-2; D is uncertain. The V gene lost 10 bases and the J gene lost 8 bases, with 14 bases spanning the gap. CDR3 size: 11 residues. Germline-derived CDR1 and CDR2 are MRHNA and SNTAGT. This CDR3 reads CAKCGVYGYTF. CDR3 DNA: TGTGCCAAGTGCGGGGTGTACGGCTACACCTTC.

This chain connects TRBV4-3 to TRBJ2-1; the D gene is possibly TRBD2 (6 bases). The CDR3 spans 14 residues. Looked up from germline, CDR1 is LGHNA and CDR2 is YSLEER. V dropped 3 bases and J dropped 2 bases, with 8 bases sitting between them. CDR3 protein: CASSHSGTYNEQFF. The DNA of the CDR3 is TGCGCCAGCAGCCATAGCGGAACCTACAATGAGCAGTTCTTC.

Many counts were recorded for this clonotype. This rearrangement joins TRBV10-3 to TRBJ1-5; D perhaps matches TRBD1 (5 bases). V lost 3 bases and J 0 bases, leaving 12 bases between the germline ends. The CDR3 sequence is 16 residues long. CDR1 and CDR2 (germline): ENHRY, SYGVKD. CDR3 sequence (DNA): TGTGCCATCAGTGATGTAGGGGCCCATAGCAATCAGCCCCAGCATTTT. It yields the protein CAISDVGAHSNQPQHF.